What follows are 30 T cell receptor beta chains derived from one specimen sequenced in a study of sequential checkpoint blockade in melanoma. Treatment reported: randomized to nivolumab then ipilimumab (arm A) or the reverse (arm B). Data came from immunoSEQ multiplex PCR; TCRdb stores just in-frame clones and leaves some out. The table records about 12,000 clones, roughly four fifths of them present only once. Material: CD8+ T cells sorted from blood (inferred from file names), obtained from a patient given nivolumab and ipilimumab in sequence. The receptors were sampled from a human donor with melanoma.

The genes are TRBV28 and TRBJ1-1; 9 bases agree with TRBD1. This CDR3 is built from 14 residues. The junction had 6 bases not matched to a gene; V was cut back by 5 bases and J by 5 bases. Germline values: CDR1 MDHEN, CDR2 SYDVKM. CDR3 loop: CASSLDRGRTEAFF. In nucleotides, the CDR3 is TGTGCCAGCAGTCTCGACAGGGGGAGAACTGAAGCTTTCTTT.

The chain combines TRBV9 with TRBJ1-3; D gene ambiguous. CDR3 length equals 11 residues. Germline V gives CDR1 SGDLS, CDR2 YYNGEE. V lost 4 bases and J lost 4, with 3 bases in between. The CDR3 here is CASSLGNTIYF. The CDR3 DNA sequence: TGTGCCAGCAGCCTAGGAAACACCATATATTTT.

This clone turned up a few times. This sequence joins TRBV19 and TRBJ2-3, with D unresolved. V lost 5 bases and J lost 0, with 3 bases in between. The CDR3 covers 12 residues. Looked up from germline, CDR1 is LNHDA and CDR2 is SQIVND (reference sequence). The CDR3 nucleotides are TGTGCCAGTAGTGGCAGCACAGATACGCAGTATTTT. This codes for CASSGSTDTQYF.

This rearrangement joins TRBV6-4 to TRBJ1-1; 7 nucleotides line up with TRBD1. The length of the CDR3 is 16 residues. CDR1 and CDR2 (germline): MRHNA, SNTAGT. The V gene end was trimmed by 2 bases and the J gene end by 1 base; junction bases not matched to a gene: 7. Here the CDR3 reads CASSDPEGTANTEAFF. In DNA, the CDR3 is TGTGCCAGCAGTGACCCCGAAGGGACAGCGAACACTGAAGCTTTCTTT.

In this sample, this clone turned up a few times. The V gene is TRBV28, the J gene TRBJ1-2, with D tentatively TRBD1 (5 bases). The germline V and J ends were trimmed by 6 bases and 7 bases, with 15 bases remaining between them. Germline CDR1 MDHEN, CDR2 SYDVKM. The CDR3 runs to 13 residues. The CDR3 protein is CASSMLTDSGYTF. CDR3 coding DNA: TGTGCCAGCAGCATGTTGACCGACAGTGGCTACACCTTC.

This chain joins TRBV19 and TRBJ2-5; TRBD2 matches 10 bases. The CDR3 length is 18 residues. The V gene's germline CDR1 is LNHDA and CDR2 SQIVND (reference sequence). V trimming: 0 bases; J trimming: 5 bases; junction bases outside the gene matches: 12. In DNA form, the CDR3 reads TGTGCCAGTAGTATAGATTGGGCTAGCGGGGGCCTGGGGGAGACCCAGTACTTC. Encoded protein: CASSIDWASGGLGETQYF.

J is TRBJ2-1 and V is TRBV6-6, with 8 bases fitting TRBD2. V was clipped by 5 bases and J by 4 bases; unmatched bases: 7. CDR1 and CDR2 from the germline V gene are MNHNY and SVGAGI (reference sequence). This CDR3 has 15 amino acids. The CDR3 DNA sequence: TGTGCCAGCAGTCTTAGCGGGGTTAATTACAATGAGCAGTTCTTC. It is translated as CASSLSGVNYNEQFF.

This clone showed up just a few times. This chain joins TRBV28 and TRBJ2-3, with D possibly being TRBD1 (5 bases). The CDR3 extends over 14 amino acids. Germline CDR1 is MDHEN and CDR2 is SYDVKM. The germline V and J ends were trimmed by 4 bases and 3 bases, with 11 bases remaining between them. CDR3 nucleotides: TGTGCCAGCAGTTGGCAGGGTGGGACAGATACGCAGTATTTT. Its protein product is CASSWQGGTDTQYF.

The chain joins TRBV15 to TRBJ2-7; D is unresolved. V lost 5 bases, J lost 2 bases, and 10 bases lay in between. The germline V gene encodes CDR1 LNHNV and CDR2 YYDKDF (reference sequence). This CDR3 spans 13 amino acids. DNA for the CDR3: TGTGCCACCAGCGCAGGTCCAACCTACGAGCAGTACTTC. Translated, it gives CATSAGPTYEQYF.

The chain carries TRBV6-1 and TRBJ2-7, with D perhaps TRBD1 (6 bases). Deletions cut 3 bases from V and 3 bases from J, with 9 bases between. CDR1 is MNHNS and CDR2 is SASEGT in the germline V gene. The CDR3 is 13 residues long. The CDR3 DNA is TGTGCCAGCAGTGAGGGGGCTTACTACGAGCAGTACTTC. Amino acid sequence: CASSEGAYYEQYF.

The chain links TRBV4-2 to TRBJ1-6, with D tentatively TRBD1 (5 bases). Germline loops: CDR1 LGHNA, CDR2 YNFKEQ. The CDR3 has 14 amino acids. The V end was cut by 1 base, the J end by 7 bases, with 8 bases between. CDR3 DNA: TGTGCCAGCAGCCAAGGGCAGGGAAATTCACCCCTCCACTTT. It codes for CASSQGQGNSPLHF.

This chain uses TRBV6-1 with TRBJ2-7; 8 positions match TRBD1. J lost 5 bases, V lost 8 bases, and 5 bases had no gene match. The germline gives CDR1 MNHNS, CDR2 SASEGT. The CDR3 is 12 amino acids. CDR3: CASGDRGHEQYF. CDR3 bases: TGTGCCAGCGGCGACAGGGGCCACGAGCAGTACTTC.

This clone was seen a handful of times. The sample holds other DNA sequences that translate to the same CDR3. The V gene is TRBV7-9, the J gene TRBJ2-3; 7 nucleotides agree with TRBD2. This CDR3 spans 15 amino acids. J was trimmed by 0 bases and V by 5 bases; bases with no gene match: 5. Germline-derived CDR1 and CDR2 are SEHNR and FQNEAQ (reference sequence). The CDR3 region is CASSPAGISTDTQYF. The CDR3 DNA reads TGTGCCAGCAGCCCAGCGGGAATTAGCACAGATACGCAGTATTTT.

This rearrangement joins TRBV19 to TRBJ2-3; 10 positions match TRBD2. V shed 3 bases, J shed 1 base, and the junction held 4 bases outside the gene matches. Germline V gives CDR1 LNHDA, CDR2 SQIVND (reference sequence). The length of the CDR3 is 16 residues. CDR3 sequence reads: CASSMILAGGTDTQYF. The CDR3, as DNA: TGTGCCAGTAGTATGATCCTAGCGGGGGGCACAGATACGCAGTATTTT.

By sample fraction, this clone is medium-sized (0.01 to 0.1%). V and J are TRBV5-6 and TRBJ2-7; D ambiguous. CDR1 is SGHDT, CDR2 YYEEEE, per germline. V dropped 0 bases and J dropped 0 bases, with 4 bases sitting between them. This CDR3 has 13 residues. This CDR3 is CASSLDNSYEQYF. The DNA of the CDR3 is TGTGCCAGCAGCTTGGACAACTCCTACGAGCAGTACTTC.

This clone was observed a few times. V and J are TRBV7-9 and TRBJ2-7; possible D gene TRBD1, 6 bases. The V gene's germline CDR1 is SEHNR and CDR2 FQNEAQ (reference sequence). Trimming removed 4 bases at V and 2 bases at J, with 12 bases between. The CDR3 is 14 residues long. The CDR3 nucleotides are TGTGCCAGCAGCTCAACTACAGGGACCTACGAGCAGTACTTC. Protein sequence: CASSSTTGTYEQYF.

The rearrangement links TRBV6-5 to TRBJ2-3; 8 bases map to TRBD2. V trimming: 4 bases; J trimming: 1 base; junction bases outside the gene matches: 4. Germline lookup yields CDR1 MNHEY and CDR2 SVGAGI. There are 15 residues in the CDR3. In DNA, the CDR3 is TGTGCCAGCAGTTCAAGCGGGAGAGGCACAGATACGCAGTATTTT. This gives the protein CASSSSGRGTDTQYF.

The rearrangement joins TRBV11-2 to TRBJ2-5; 8 bases line up with TRBD2. J gave up 5 bases and V 1 base, and 3 bases lay outside the gene matches. The CDR3 totals 14 residues. Germline CDR1 is SGHAT and CDR2 is FQNNGV. The CDR3 region has the DNA TGTGCCAGCAGCTTAGTAGGGACTAGGGAGACCCAGTACTTC. This codes for CASSLVGTRETQYF.

The V call is TRBV6-5, the J call TRBJ1-1, with 7 bases lining up with TRBD1. Trimming removed 2 bases from V and 6 bases from J; junction bases left unmatched: 6. In germline, CDR1 is MNHEY, CDR2 SVGAGI. This CDR3 has 14 amino acids. CDR3 sequence: CASSYGGGGSEAFF. The CDR3 DNA reads TGTGCCAGCAGTTACGGAGGGGGCGGTTCTGAAGCTTTCTTT.

The chain carries TRBV5-1 and TRBJ2-2; D is possibly TRBD2 (6 bases). There are 16 residues in the CDR3. The germline V and J ends were trimmed by 2 bases and 1 base, with 12 bases remaining between them. CDR1 is SGHRS and CDR2 is YFSETQ in the germline V gene. CDR3: CASSLRRGENTGELFF. The CDR3 coding sequence is TGCGCCAGCAGCTTACGTCGCGGGGAGAACACCGGGGAGCTGTTTTTT.

The chain employs TRBV5-1 and TRBJ2-7; D might be TRBD2 (6 bases). The V gene's germline CDR1 is SGHRS and CDR2 YFSETQ. Trimming left V 0 bases short and J 3 bases short, with 13 bases between. The CDR3 totals 15 residues. The CDR3 DNA reads as TGCGCCAGCAGCTTGGAACCGGGAGAAATCTACGAGCAGTACTTC. Translating it yields CASSLEPGEIYEQYF.

The gene calls are TRBV29-1 and TRBJ2-7; 13 nucleotides line up with TRBD2. The length of the CDR3 is 12 residues. The germline gives CDR1 SQVTM, CDR2 ANQGSEA. The ends lost 1 base at V and 9 bases at J; junction bases unmatched: 0. CDR3: CSVEGTSGRQYF. The CDR3, as DNA: TGCAGCGTTGAAGGGACTAGCGGGAGGCAGTACTTC.

This chain joins TRBV7-3 and TRBJ2-1; the match to TRBD2 covers 8 bases. The CDR3 is made up of 15 amino acids. Germline values: CDR1 SGHTA, CDR2 FQGTGA. V trimming: 4 bases; J trimming: 8 bases; junction bases outside the gene matches: 10. CDR3 in DNA: TGTGCCAGCAGCTCGTGGACTAGCCCCTTGGATGAGCAGTTCTTC. Translated, it gives CASSSWTSPLDEQFF. The full variable domain, completed using reference TRBV7-3 and TRBJ2-1, is GAGVSQTPSNKVTEKGKYVELRCDPISGHTALYWYRQSLGQGPEFLIYFQGTGAADDSGLPNDRFFAVRPEGSVSTLKIQRTERGDSAVYLCASSSWTSPLDEQFFGPGTRLTVL.

The chain carries TRBV23-1 and TRBJ1-2, with a weak D call TRBD1 (6 bases). TRBV23-1 is treated as an ORF (open reading frame) with a function not yet certain. Trimming pared 2 bases from V and 3 bases from J, leaving 10 bases between. The CDR3 has 14 amino acids. CDR3 in DNA: TGCGCCAGCAGTCAAAAAGAGGGGGACTATGGCTACACCTTC. It encodes CASSQKEGDYGYTF.

The chain uses TRBV27 and TRBJ2-3, with D possibly TRBD2 on 5 matching bases. The germline gives CDR1 MNHEY, CDR2 SMNVEV (reference sequence). Trimming took off 5 bases at V and 11 bases at J, with 14 bases between the two ends. This CDR3 is built from 12 residues. The CDR3 sequence is CASSRTQMVQYF. The CDR3 nucleotides read TGTGCCAGCAGTCGGACTCAGATGGTGCAGTATTTT.

Note on this clone: At the DNA level, this CDR3 is encoded by other sequences in the same sample as well. The rearrangement links TRBV7-9 to TRBJ2-3; maybe TRBD2 (6 bases). V was cut by 5 bases and J by 0 bases, with 12 bases left in between. Germline CDR1 reads SEHNR; CDR2 reads FQNEAQ (reference sequence). This CDR3 has 15 residues. The CDR3, as DNA: TGTGCCAGCAGCCCCCGGGGGATAAGCACAGATACGCAGTATTTT. It encodes CASSPRGISTDTQYF.

Here the CDR3 DNA reads TGTGCCAGCAGCGTGGGGGACAGCGACTACGAGCAGTACTTC. This codes for CASSVGDSDYEQYF. The rearrangement joins TRBV9 to TRBJ2-7; TRBD1 matches at 7 bases. CDR3 length: 14 residues. The germline gives CDR1 SGDLS, CDR2 YYNGEE. The trim removed 2 bases at V and 3 bases at J, leaving 5 bases unmatched.

The V call is TRBV14, the J call TRBJ2-7; tentatively, D is TRBD1 (6 bases). The germline CDR1 and CDR2 sequences are SGHDN and FVKESK. The V end lost 1 base, the J end lost 4 bases, and 11 bases lay between the germline ends. The CDR3 loop spans 14 amino acids. Here the CDR3 DNA reads TGTGCCAGCAGCCAAGGGGCCAGGGGATACGAGCAGTACTTC. Translation: CASSQGARGYEQYF.

This clone occurred a few times. Here the CDR3 DNA reads TGTGCCAGCATCTTAGGCGGGGACACTGAAGCTTTCTTT. Protein sequence: CASILGGDTEAFF. V is TRBV6-5 and J is TRBJ1-1, with D uncertain. Per germline, CDR1 MNHEY and CDR2 SVGAGI. V was cut by 7 bases and J by 3 bases, with 12 bases left in between. The CDR3 sequence is 13 residues long.

The rearrangement joins TRBV11-3 to TRBJ2-2; weak D call: TRBD1 (7 bases). In germline, CDR1 is SGHNT, CDR2 YENEEA. This CDR3 spans 17 amino acids. V lost 4 bases and J 6 bases, leaving 21 bases between the germline ends. The chain's CDR3 is CASSSRQGGLPAGELFF. CDR3 sequence (DNA): TGTGCCAGCAGCTCTCGACAGGGAGGATTACCGGCCGGGGAGCTGTTTTTT.